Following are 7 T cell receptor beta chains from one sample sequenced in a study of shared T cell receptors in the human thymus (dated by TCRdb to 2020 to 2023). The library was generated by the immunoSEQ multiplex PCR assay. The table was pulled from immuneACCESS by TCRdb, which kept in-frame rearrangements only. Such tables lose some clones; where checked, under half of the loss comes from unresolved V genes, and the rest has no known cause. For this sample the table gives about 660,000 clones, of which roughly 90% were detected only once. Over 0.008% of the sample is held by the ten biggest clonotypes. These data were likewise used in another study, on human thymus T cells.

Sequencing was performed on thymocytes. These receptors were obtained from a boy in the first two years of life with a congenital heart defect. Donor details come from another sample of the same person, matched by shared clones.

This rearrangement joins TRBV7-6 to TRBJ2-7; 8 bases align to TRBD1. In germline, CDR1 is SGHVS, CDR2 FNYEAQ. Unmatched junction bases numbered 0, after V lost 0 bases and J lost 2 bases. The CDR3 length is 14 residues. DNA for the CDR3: TGTGCCAGCAGCTTAGCGGGACAGGCCTACGAGCAGTACTTC. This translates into CASSLAGQAYEQYF.

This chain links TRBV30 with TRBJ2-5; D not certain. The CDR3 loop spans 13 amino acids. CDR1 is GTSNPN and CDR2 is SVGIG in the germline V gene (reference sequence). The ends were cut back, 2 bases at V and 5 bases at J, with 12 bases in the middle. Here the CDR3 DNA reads TGTGCCTGGAGTACCGGTTTCGTGGAGACCCAGTACTTC. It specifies CAWSTGFVETQYF.

The DNA of the CDR3 is TGTGCCAGCAGCCTTCACGGGGGGGGAGATTACACCGGGGAGCTGTTTTTT. Translated: CASSLHGGGDYTGELFF. The chain uses TRBV9 and TRBJ2-2; 8 bases match TRBD2. The CDR3 extends over 17 amino acids. V gave up 4 bases and J gave up 3 bases; unmatched junction bases: 11. Germline assignment: CDR1 SGDLS and CDR2 YYNGEE.

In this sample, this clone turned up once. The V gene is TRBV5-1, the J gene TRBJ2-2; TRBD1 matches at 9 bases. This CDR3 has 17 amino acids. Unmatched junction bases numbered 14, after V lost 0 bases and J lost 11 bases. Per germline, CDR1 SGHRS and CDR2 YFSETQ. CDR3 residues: CASSLALGQGNRVELFF. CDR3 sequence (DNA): TGCGCCAGCAGCTTGGCCTTGGGACAGGGTAACCGGGTAGAGCTGTTTTTT.

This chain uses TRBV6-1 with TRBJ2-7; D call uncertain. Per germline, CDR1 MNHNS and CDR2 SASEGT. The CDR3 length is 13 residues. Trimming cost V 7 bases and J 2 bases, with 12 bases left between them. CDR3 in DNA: TGTGCCAGCACTGGAGATTTTGCCTACGAGCAGTACTTC. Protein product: CASTGDFAYEQYF.

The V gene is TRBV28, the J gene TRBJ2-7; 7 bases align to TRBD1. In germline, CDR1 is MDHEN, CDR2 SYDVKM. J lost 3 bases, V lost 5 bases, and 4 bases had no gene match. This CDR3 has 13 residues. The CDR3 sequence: CASSGDSFYEQYF. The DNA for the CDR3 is TGTGCCAGCAGTGGGGACAGCTTCTACGAGCAGTACTTC.

As DNA, the CDR3 is TGCGCCAGCAGCCAAGATGTGGGGACTAGCGGGAGTAAGGGCGAGCAGTACTTC. This encodes CASSQDVGTSGSKGEQYF. The chain recombines TRBV4-3 with TRBJ2-7; 14 nucleotides line up with TRBD2. With V trimmed by 0 bases and J by 6 bases, 10 bases remained unmatched. The CDR3 is 18 amino acids. Germline V gives CDR1 LGHNA, CDR2 YSLEER.